The rows below give T cell receptor beta chains drawn from one sample of a study of T cell clusters in autoimmune cytopenias. From its re-call of the multiplex PCR reads, TCRdb lists each CDR3 protein once, without DNA. In all, the sample yields more than 12,000 distinct CDR3 sequences. The data were also submitted as part of a second study, on T cell repertoires in aging, cancer and after chemotherapy.

Sequencing used peripheral blood. These TCRs come from a human donor in good health. Both conserved end residues are part of each CDR3. The order of the fields is J gene, clone size, V gene, CDR3 protein. Size values are once, few and many counts, or a class for expanded clones, and some rows have none.

TRBJ2-1	-	TRBV6-6	CASSYGSSNHNEQFF
TRBJ2-3	-	TRBV6-1	CASSERAVKADTQYF
TRBJ1-1	-	TRBV11-3	CASSLRSTLNTEAFF
TRBJ2-7	-	TRBV5-6	CASIKRERTYEQYF
TRBJ1-1	-	TRBV24-1	CATRDPGYGEAFF
TRBJ1-4	-	TRBV30	CASSGQGRKLFF
TRBJ2-3	medium-sized	TRBV11-3	CASSSETPWTDTQYF
TRBJ2-7	-	TRBV19	CASTTGRYEQYF
TRBJ2-1	-	TRBV19	CASSIVGNNEQFF
TRBJ2-3	-	TRBV11-2	CASGQRRLGTDTQYF
TRBJ2-1	-	TRBV7-9	CASSLLAGGPGEFF
TRBJ2-1	-	TRBV6-5	CASSYSINNEQFF
TRBJ2-7	-	TRBV30	CAWAQGWPGEQYF
TRBJ2-2	-	TRBV12-3/TRBV12-4	CASISEPGLAGGSTGELFF
TRBJ2-3	-	TRBV30	CAWSFTGGRTDTQYF
TRBJ2-7	-	TRBV18	CASSLGTRAEQYF
TRBJ1-2	-	TRBV30	CAWTLRGALYGYTF
TRBJ2-1	-	TRBV30	CASSPGTSSYNEQFF
TRBJ2-5	-	TRBV30	CAWSWGISGSHGETQYF
TRBJ2-2	-	TRBV6-5	CASSYHGNTGELFF
TRBJ1-5	medium-sized	TRBV29-1	CSVLTGAFNQPQHF
TRBJ2-3	-	TRBV6-5	CASSYEGRTDTQYF
TRBJ2-2	medium-sized	TRBV18	CASSPRSATGELFF
TRBJ2-5	-	TRBV15	CATSRDYGETQYF
TRBJ1-1	-	TRBV29-1	CSVERQLNTEAFF
TRBJ2-5	-	TRBV24-1	CATSDSGPRGETQYF
TRBJ2-1	medium-sized	TRBV19	CASSGAAQRGNEQFF
TRBJ1-5	-	TRBV27	CASSPFRQSNQPQHF
TRBJ2-3	-	TRBV12-3/TRBV12-4	CASSRPSGSTDTQYF